Listed below are T cell receptor beta chains from one sample, sequenced in a study of T cells after posttransplantation cyclophosphamide. Sequencing used immunoSEQ multiplex PCR; TCRdb keeps in-frame clones, though not all of them. The sample was found to contain 45,000 to 55,000 clones, and every one recurs. Sample: PBMCs. These receptors came from a man in his forties in good health, CMV-negative, and a related stem cell transplant donor. Both conserved end residues are part of each CDR3. D genes are given only for firm matches. Size is omitted from some rows. Given values are once, few, many or a class for expanded clones.

D: .
size: many
V: TRBV7-8
J: TRBJ1-5
DNA: TGTGCCAGCAGCTTAGCCAGGGGAAGCAATCAGCCCCAGCATTTT
CDR3: CASSLARGSNQPQHF

D: TRBD2
size: many
V: TRBV7-2
J: TRBJ2-7
DNA: TGTGCCAGCAGCAGAGGGACTAGCGTCTACGAGCAGTACTTC
CDR3: CASSRGTSVYEQYF

D: TRBD1
size: many
V: TRBV7-3
J: TRBJ1-1
DNA: TGTGCCAGCAGCTTATGGGTGGGTTCCCGGGACAGCACTGAAGCTTTCTTT
CDR3: CASSLWVGSRDSTEAFF

D: .
size: many
V: TRBV28
J: TRBJ1-1
DNA: TGTGCCAGCAGGGGGCCCAACACTGAAGCTTTCTTT
CDR3: CASRGPNTEAFF

D: TRBD1
size: many
V: TRBV19
J: TRBJ1-5
DNA: TGTGCCAGTAGTACCGGGGACAGCATTAATCAGCCCCAGCATTTT
CDR3: CASSTGDSINQPQHF

D: .
size: many
V: TRBV10-1
J: TRBJ2-3
DNA: TGCGCCAGCAGTGACCGGGGAACAGATACGCAGTATTTT
CDR3: CASSDRGTDTQYF

D: TRBD2
size: many
V: TRBV19
J: TRBJ2-2
DNA: TGTGCCAGCAGACTAGCGGGAGAGGCCGGGGAGCTGTTTTTT
CDR3: CASRLAGEAGELFF

D: .
size: many
V: TRBV6-1
J: TRBJ2-2
DNA: TGTGCCAGCCTCAGAACGAGGGGGACCGGGGAGCTGTTTTTT
CDR3: CASLRTRGTGELFF

D: TRBD2
size: many
V: TRBV7-2
J: TRBJ2-3
DNA: TGTGCCAGCAGCTTTACTAGCGCCACAGATACGCAGTATTTT
CDR3: CASSFTSATDTQYF

D: .
size: many
V: TRBV19
J: TRBJ2-2
DNA: TGTGCCAGTAACGAAAACAGGGTTGACGAGGAGCTGTTTTTT
CDR3: CASNENRVDEELFF

D: .
size: many
V: TRBV9
J: TRBJ1-1
DNA: TGTGCCAGCAGCGCCGCCAGGGGCGGTAACACTGAAGCTTTCTTT
CDR3: CASSAARGGNTEAFF

D: TRBD1
size: many
V: TRBV5-1
J: TRBJ2-5
DNA: TGCGCCAGCAGGAACCGGGACAGGCAAGAGACCCAGTACTTC
CDR3: CASRNRDRQETQYF

D: .
size: many
V: TRBV20-1
J: TRBJ1-5
DNA: TGCAGTGCTAGGCTGGAGCCTACCCAGCATTTT
CDR3: CSARLEPTQHF

D: TRBD2
size: many
V: TRBV28
J: TRBJ2-7
DNA: TGTGCCAGCAGTTTAGGGCTAGCGGAGGGCTACGAGCAGTACTTC
CDR3: CASSLGLAEGYEQYF

D: TRBD1
size: many
V: TRBV18
J: TRBJ1-5
DNA: TGTGCCAGCTCACCAGAGACAGGGTTGGGGCAGCCCCAGCATTTT
CDR3: CASSPETGLGQPQHF

D: .
size: many
V: TRBV10-1
J: TRBJ2-7
DNA: TGCGCCAGCAGTGGGGGGGAAACCTACGAGCAGTACTTC
CDR3: CASSGGETYEQYF

D: TRBD2
size: many
V: TRBV6-5
J: TRBJ2-1
DNA: TGTGCCAGCAGTTACTCGACTCTAGCGGGGCGAACCGAGCAGTTCTTC
CDR3: CASSYSTLAGRTEQFF

D: .
size: many
V: TRBV7-6
J: TRBJ1-1
DNA: TGTGCCAGCAGCTTGTCCCCGGACACTGAAGCTTTCTTT
CDR3: CASSLSPDTEAFF

D: .
size: many
V: TRBV19
J: TRBJ2-3
DNA: TGTGCCAGTCAGAGGATAAGCGGCAGCACAGATACGCAGTATTTT
CDR3: CASQRISGSTDTQYF

D: .
size: many
V: TRBV19
J: TRBJ2-7
DNA: TGTGCCAGCGCCAAGGGGTGGGATAAGCAGTACTTC
CDR3: CASAKGWDKQYF

D: .
size: .
V: TRBV5-4
J: TRBJ2-7
DNA: TGTGCCAGCAGCATTGGGGGGAGCTCCTACGAGCAGTACTTC
CDR3: CASSIGGSSYEQYF

D: .
size: many
V: TRBV10-3
J: TRBJ1-1
DNA: TGTGCCATCAGTGGTCTCCCGGAGGGTGAAGCTTTCTTT
CDR3: CAISGLPEGEAFF

D: TRBD1
size: many
V: TRBV18
J: TRBJ2-2
DNA: TGTGCCAGCTCACCACCGTCAGATATCAGGGGGCGAAAGGGAGACACCGGGGAGCTGTTTTTT
CDR3: CASSPPSDIRGRKGDTGELFF

D: TRBD2
size: many
V: TRBV14
J: TRBJ2-2
DNA: TGTGCCAGCAGACACGGGGGGGGCACCGGGGAGCTGTTTTTT
CDR3: CASRHGGGTGELFF

D: .
size: many
V: TRBV2
J: TRBJ2-2
DNA: TGTGCCAGCAGCGAGAACAAGAGGGTGACGGGGGAGCTGTTTTTT
CDR3: CASSENKRVTGELFF

D: .
size: many
V: TRBV28
J: TRBJ1-2
DNA: TGTGCCAGCAGTTTGGGGGGTGGGGACTATGGCTACACCTTC
CDR3: CASSLGGGDYGYTF

D: .
size: many
V: TRBV7-9
J: TRBJ2-3
DNA: TGTGCCAGCAGTCGGAGCACAGATACGCAGTATTTT
CDR3: CASSRSTDTQYF

D: .
size: many
V: TRBV19
J: TRBJ2-2
DNA: TGTGCCAGTAGTTCGCCAGGGATGATAGGGGAGCTGTTTTTT
CDR3: CASSSPGMIGELFF

D: .
size: many
V: TRBV7-9
J: TRBJ1-3
DNA: TGTGCCAGCAGCAACGACTACACCATATATTTT
CDR3: CASSNDYTIYF